The clone carrying this T cell receptor (beta chain) was seen at least ten times. This specimen belongs to a study of T cell repertoires in cytomegalovirus infection. TCRdb used MiXCR to reprocess the reads, holding one entry per CDR3 protein. The profile shows approximately 500,000 distinct CDR3 sequences, approximately 10% of them singletons. CDR1 is LNHDA and CDR2 is SQIVND in the germline V gene (reference sequence). The CDR3 contains 14 residues. Trimming left V 7 bases short and J 0 bases short, with 9 bases between. The sequenced sample consisted of PBMCs. The chain links TRBV19 to TRBJ1-4, with D maybe TRBD1 (5 bases). The sequence came from a human donor in good health (CMV status not recorded). Some clones in this sample may be carry-over from other donors' samples. CDR3 nucleotide sequence: TGTGCCAGTAAGGGGCTTACAACTAATGAAAAACTGTTTTTT. Amino acid sequence: CASKGLTTNEKLFF.